The 27 T cell receptor beta chains in this list originate from one sample, sequenced in a study of radiotherapy plus CTLA-4 blockade in lung cancer (dated by TCRdb to 2016 to 2019). Library method: the immunoSEQ multiplex PCR assay. TCRdb re-hosts the immuneACCESS table, in-frame sequences only. Its copies lack some clones; in the studies checked, an unresolved V gene accounts for under half of them, and the cause for the rest is not known. The sample table contains 30,000 or so clones; only one count was recorded for roughly three quarters of them. Clones ranked in the top ten supply 3% to 5% of the sample. Sequencing used peripheral blood, obtained from a patient treated with radiotherapy plus ipilimumab. The receptors here all came from a human donor with non-small cell lung cancer who had stable disease on radiotherapy plus ipilimumab.

V is TRBV11-2 and J is TRBJ2-5; D unresolved. The J call may be in error: the DNA end matches TRBJ2-7 better. This CDR3 is built from 13 residues. In germline, CDR1 is SGHAT, CDR2 FQNNGV. CDR3 in amino acids: CASSRWDSYEQYF. CDR3 sequence (DNA): TGTGCCAGCAGCAGATGGGACTCCTACGAGCAGTACTTC.

The chain combines TRBV6-6 with TRBJ1-3; D not resolved. The CDR3 is 12 amino acids. Looked up from germline, CDR1 is MNHNY and CDR2 is SVGAGI (reference sequence). V dropped 8 bases and J dropped 8 bases, with 13 bases sitting between them. The CDR3 DNA reads as TGTGCCAGCCACGCCCTCGGGGACACCATATATTTT. Its translation: CASHALGDTIYF.

This clone was detected only a few times. The chain joins TRBV7-9 to TRBJ2-7; TRBD1 matches 10 bases. Germline values: CDR1 SEHNR, CDR2 FQNEAQ (reference sequence). The ends lost 0 bases at V and 2 bases at J; junction bases unmatched: 1. The CDR3 totals 15 residues. In DNA, the CDR3 is TGTGCCAGCAGCTTAGCGGGGACAGGGGCCTACGAGCAGTACTTC. It translates to CASSLAGTGAYEQYF.

The chain carries TRBV6-1 and TRBJ2-1; 8 positions match TRBD2. The V gene end was trimmed by 7 bases and the J gene end by 4 bases; junction bases not matched to a gene: 6. Germline V gene data show CDR1 as MNHNS and CDR2 as SASEGT. The CDR3 consists of 14 residues. The CDR3 nucleotides read TGTGCCAGCACCTGGGCGGGGGGTTACAATGAGCAGTTCTTC. Encoded protein: CASTWAGGYNEQFF.

This clone is judged medium-sized. The gene calls are TRBV14 and TRBJ1-4, with D hard to call. CDR1 and CDR2 (germline): SGHDN, FVKESK. The ends were cut back, 1 base at V and 8 bases at J, with 11 bases in the middle. The CDR3 is 14 amino acids. The CDR3 bases are TGTGCCAGCAGCCAAGCCGTGGTTGGAGAAAAACTGTTTTTT. Translation: CASSQAVVGEKLFF.

The V and J genes are TRBV27 and TRBJ1-2; 8 nucleotides align to TRBD1. There are 15 residues in the CDR3. Germline trimming cut 7 bases from V and 8 bases from J; bases unmatched to any gene: 15. Germline V gene data show CDR1 as MNHEY and CDR2 as SMNVEV (reference sequence). CDR3 sequence reads: CASKDRTGKRGGYTF. CDR3 sequence (DNA): TGTGCCAGCAAAGACAGGACAGGGAAAAGGGGAGGCTACACCTTC.

The chain couples TRBV10-2 to TRBJ2-2; 15 bases map to TRBD2. The CDR3 spans 18 residues. With 3 bases clipped from V and 4 bases from J, the junction kept 6 bases outside the gene matches. Germline assignment: CDR1 WSHSY and CDR2 SAAADI. The CDR3, as DNA: TGCGCCAGCAGTGAAGGGACTAGCGGGAGGACGGGCACCGGGGAGCTGTTTTTT. It is translated as CASSEGTSGRTGTGELFF.

V and J are TRBV6-1 and TRBJ2-3, with no clear D. The germline V and J ends were trimmed by 3 bases and 6 bases, with 13 bases remaining between them. Germline CDR1 and CDR2: MNHNS and SASEGT. This CDR3 has 14 amino acids. DNA for the CDR3: TGTGCCAGCAGTGAGATCCCTCCCCCCGATACGCAGTATTTT. Protein sequence: CASSEIPPPDTQYF.

This chain connects TRBV19 to TRBJ1-1; TRBD1 might be the D (6 bases). Looked up from germline, CDR1 is LNHDA and CDR2 is SQIVND (reference sequence). This CDR3 is 13 amino acids long. Between the trimmed V and J ends, which lost 6 bases and 4 bases, there was a span of 12 bases. In DNA, the CDR3 is TGTGCCAGTAGCTCTGCAGGGGCCACTGAAGCTTTCTTT. Translated, it gives CASSSAGATEAFF.

This chain connects TRBV4-1 to TRBJ2-3; tentative D call: TRBD2 (7 bases). V was trimmed by 1 base and J by 5 bases, leaving 19 bases between them. This CDR3 contains 17 residues. Looked up from germline, CDR1 is MGHRA and CDR2 is YSYEKL. The CDR3 reads CASSQGILQGGGDTQYF. The DNA of the CDR3 is TGCGCCAGCAGCCAAGGGATACTCCAAGGGGGGGGAGATACGCAGTATTTT.

This chain links TRBV18 with TRBJ2-1, with no clear D. The germline V gene encodes CDR1 KGHSH and CDR2 LQKENI. This CDR3 region has 15 residues. The ends were cut back, 3 bases at V and 2 bases at J, with 11 bases in the middle. The CDR3 region is CASSPGKDPYNEQFF. CDR3 nucleotide sequence: TGTGCCAGCTCACCGGGGAAGGACCCCTACAATGAGCAGTTCTTC.

The V gene is TRBV18, the J gene TRBJ1-1; no clear D. V lost 4 bases, J lost 3 bases, and 12 bases lay in between. Germline lookup yields CDR1 KGHSH and CDR2 LQKENI. CDR3 size: 14 residues. CDR3: CASSLRETDTEAFF. Written as DNA, the CDR3 is TGTGCCAGCTCACTGAGGGAGACGGACACTGAAGCTTTCTTT.

This clone has only a few counts. This chain connects TRBV9 to TRBJ2-3, with 11 bases that match TRBD2. CDR1 is SGDLS and CDR2 is YYNGEE in the germline V gene. The CDR3 contains 17 residues. The J segment lost 4 bases and the V segment lost 0 bases, leaving 7 bases of the junction unmatched. The chain's CDR3 is CASSVVASGRRADTQYF. The DNA of the CDR3 is TGTGCCAGCAGCGTAGTTGCTAGCGGGAGGAGGGCAGATACGCAGTATTTT.

The sample holds a few counts of this clone. V usage is TRBV6-1 and J usage is TRBJ2-1; D is unresolved. The CDR3 totals 13 residues. Trimming removed 5 bases at V and 6 bases at J, with 11 bases between. In germline, CDR1 is MNHNS, CDR2 SASEGT. This chain's CDR3 is CASSSDGFNEQFF. The CDR3 DNA reads TGTGCCAGCAGTTCGGACGGATTCAATGAGCAGTTCTTC.

The chain uses TRBV7-9 and TRBJ2-2; 10 nucleotides agree with TRBD1. Germline assignment: CDR1 SEHNR and CDR2 FQNEAQ (reference sequence). Germline trimming cut 5 bases from V and 6 bases from J; bases unmatched to any gene: 6. The CDR3 runs to 15 residues. CDR3 in amino acids: CASSPSGQGAGELFF. In nucleotides, the CDR3 is TGTGCCAGCAGCCCCTCCGGACAGGGGGCCGGGGAGCTGTTTTTT.

The V and J genes are TRBV15 and TRBJ2-5; no firm D call. CDR3 length: 16 residues. Germline values: CDR1 LNHNV, CDR2 YYDKDF (reference sequence). The ends were cut back, 2 bases at V and 4 bases at J, with 17 bases in the middle. In DNA form, the CDR3 reads TGTGCCACCAGCAGAAAGGACCGCGGCCGGGTAGAGACCCAGTACTTC. It codes for CATSRKDRGRVETQYF.

This chain connects TRBV28 to TRBJ2-7, with D maybe TRBD2 (6 bases). The CDR3 totals 15 residues. Trimming pared 8 bases from V and 0 bases from J, leaving 17 bases between. The V gene's germline CDR1 is MDHEN and CDR2 SYDVKM. The chain's CDR3 is CASSGVGGISYEQYF. The DNA of the CDR3 is TGTGCCAGCTCTGGTGTTGGCGGGATCTCCTACGAGCAGTACTTC.

This clone was observed a few times. The chain joins TRBV5-4 to TRBJ2-7, with D possibly matching TRBD2 (6 bases). There are 15 residues in the CDR3. Trimming took 1 base from V and 5 from J, leaving 16 bases between them. Germline assignment: CDR1 SGHNT and CDR2 YYREEE (reference sequence). This chain's CDR3 is CASSLQVGGDNEQYF. The CDR3 nucleotides are TGTGCCAGCAGCTTGCAGGTGGGAGGAGATAACGAGCAGTACTTC.

The chain joins TRBV6-1 to TRBJ1-4; D gene uncertain. This CDR3 is 15 amino acids long. With 2 bases removed from V and 6 bases from J, the gap between germline ends came to 13 bases. Germline-derived CDR1 and CDR2 are MNHNS and SASEGT. The CDR3 protein is CASSESIGLDEKLFF. The CDR3, as DNA: TGTGCCAGCAGTGAATCGATAGGCTTGGATGAAAAACTGTTTTTT.

The chain recombines TRBV10-2 with TRBJ2-3; D gene ambiguous. The CDR3 has 13 amino acids. Per the germline V gene, CDR1 is WSHSY and CDR2 is SAAADI. The V end was cut by 2 bases, the J end by 4 bases, with 7 bases between. The CDR3 reads CASSEARADTQYF. CDR3 sequence (DNA): TGCGCCAGCAGTGAGGCAAGGGCAGATACGCAGTATTTT.

This chain connects TRBV5-1 to TRBJ2-5; D possibly matches TRBD1 or TRBD2 (5 bases each). The germline V gene encodes CDR1 SGHRS and CDR2 YFSETQ. The CDR3 has 13 amino acids. With 2 bases removed from V and 7 bases from J, the gap between germline ends came to 12 bases. CDR3 in DNA: TGCGCCAGCAGCTTCCGGGACGCCGGGACCCAGTACTTC. Translating gives CASSFRDAGTQYF.

V gene TRBV4-3 combines with J gene TRBJ1-5; D unresolved. Germline V lookup: CDR1 LGHNA, CDR2 YSLEER. The CDR3 runs 15 residues. The ends were cut back, 1 base at V and 7 bases at J, with 14 bases in the middle. The CDR3 DNA sequence: TGCGCCAGCAGCCAAGGAGAGGGATTATCCCAGCCCCAGCATTTT. It encodes CASSQGEGLSQPQHF.

The chain employs TRBV27 and TRBJ2-5; D not resolved. V lost 5 bases to trimming and J lost 2 bases, with 18 bases between them. Germline CDR1 reads MNHEY; CDR2 reads SMNVEV (reference sequence). The CDR3 runs to 16 residues. The CDR3 sequence: CASSRFPDALQETQYF. The CDR3 DNA reads as TGTGCCAGCAGTCGGTTTCCGGATGCCTTGCAAGAGACCCAGTACTTC.

This clone was seen once. CDR3 region: CASSLRGGARGEQYF. The CDR3 DNA reads TGTGCCAGCAGTTTGCGCGGAGGGGCTAGAGGCGAGCAGTACTTC. This chain joins TRBV27 and TRBJ2-7; a possible D gene is TRBD2 (6 bases). V was cut by 3 bases and J by 6 bases, with 18 bases left in between. CDR1 MNHEY and CDR2 SMNVEV come from the germline V gene (reference sequence). The CDR3 covers 15 residues.

The V and J genes are TRBV16 and TRBJ1-1; D may be TRBD1 (6 bases). The CDR3 extends over 15 amino acids. CDR1 is KGHSY, CDR2 FQNENV, per germline. Trimming cost V 0 bases and J 6 bases, with 14 bases left between them. CDR3 sequence: CASSQSRAGAAEAFF. For the CDR3, the DNA is TGTGCCAGCAGCCAATCCCGGGCGGGGGCGGCTGAAGCTTTCTTT.

This chain joins TRBV19 and TRBJ1-3; maybe TRBD1 (5 bases). V lost 0 bases to trimming and J lost 2 bases, with 8 bases between them. The CDR3 has 15 amino acids. Per germline, CDR1 LNHDA and CDR2 SQIVND (reference sequence). CDR3 sequence reads: CASSIDQGAGNTIYF. In nucleotides, the CDR3 is TGTGCCAGTAGTATAGATCAAGGGGCTGGAAACACCATATATTTT.

The rearrangement uses TRBV7-8 and TRBJ2-2, with 7 nucleotides matching TRBD1. This CDR3 region has 16 residues. V gave up 2 bases and J gave up 2 bases; unmatched junction bases: 5. CDR1 and CDR2 from the germline V gene are SGHVS and FQNEAQ. The CDR3 spells CASSLRRQGNTGELFF. Written as DNA, the CDR3 is TGTGCCAGCAGCTTAAGGCGACAGGGCAACACCGGGGAGCTGTTTTTT. Filled out from reference TRBV7-8 and TRBJ2-2, the complete variable domain reads GAGVSQSPRYKVAKRGQDVALRCDPISGHVSLFWYQQALGQGPEFLTYFQNEAQLDKSGLPSDRFFAERPEGSVSTLKIQRTQQEDSAVYLCASSLRRQGNTGELFFGEGSRLTVL.